The source of this T cell receptor (beta chain) is a study of tumor-infiltrating lymphocytes in oesophageal squamous cell carcinoma. TCRdb reprocessed the PCR reads via MiXCR and lists one record per CDR3 protein. This table holds approximately 15,000 distinct CDR3 sequences, 53% found once. With 0 bases clipped from V and 1 base from J, the junction kept 8 bases outside the gene matches. The CDR3 sequence is 20 residues long. The V gene's germline CDR1 is ENHRY and CDR2 SYGVKD. This clonotype was picked up many times. Sequenced material: esophageal tumor tissue. The rearrangement uses TRBV10-3 and TRBJ2-2; TRBD2 matches 13 bases. This clonotype was sampled from a male donor with esophageal squamous cell carcinoma. The CDR3: CAISESGYGTSGKNTGELFF. The CDR3 nucleotides are TGTGCCATCAGTGAGTCAGGGTACGGGACTAGCGGGAAGAACACCGGGGAGCTGTTTTTT.